This is a list of T cell receptor beta chains from one sample in a study of cytomegalovirus exposure and HLA in healthy donors. The table came from immunoSEQ multiplex PCR; TCRdb's copy has only in-frame clones and leaves some out. The sample carries some 150,000 clones, approximately 75% recorded once. Sequenced sample: PBMCs. The source is a man aged 25-45 years in good health and CMV-seropositive. CDR3s include the opening cysteine and the closing phenylalanine or tryptophan. D genes are given only for firm matches. Clone sizes are given selectively: once, few, many, or a class where the clone is expanded.

j_gene,v_gene,abundance,d_gene,CDR3aa,CDR3nt
TRBJ2-5,TRBV27,.,.,CASSPTVRGIETQYF,TGTGCCAGCAGTCCAACCGTACGGGGTATAGAGACCCAGTACTTC
TRBJ2-2,TRBV5-4,once,TRBD1,CASSKDHQGAAGELFF,TGTGCCAGCAGCAAAGATCACCAGGGGGCTGCCGGGGAGCTGTTTTTT
TRBJ2-3,TRBV27,.,TRBD2,CASSPPGLADTQYF,TGTGCCAGCAGTCCCCCGGGACTAGCAGATACGCAGTATTTT
TRBJ1-4,TRBV6-6,few,.,CASSTGFPNEKLFF,TGTGCCAGCAGTACAGGGTTTCCTAATGAAAAACTGTTTTTT
TRBJ1-1,TRBV11-2,.,.,CASSLDREDTEAFF,TGTGCCAGCAGCTTAGACAGGGAGGACACTGAAGCTTTCTTT
TRBJ1-5,TRBV19,few,TRBD1,CASSDRGGSQPQHF,TGTGCCAGTTCCGACAGAGGGGGCTCTCAGCCCCAGCATTTT
TRBJ2-5,TRBV7-7,.,.,CASSLVVSETQYF,TGTGCCAGCAGCTTAGTCGTGTCGGAGACCCAGTACTTC
TRBJ2-5,TRBV5-6,.,TRBD2,CASSSLAGGRETQYF,TGTGCCAGCAGCTCCCTAGCGGGGGGGCGAGAGACCCAGTACTTC
TRBJ2-3,TRBV28,.,.,CASSLVGAGLTDTQYF,TGTGCCAGCAGTCTAGTAGGGGCAGGCCTCACAGATACGCAGTATTTT
TRBJ2-2,TRBV5-6,.,.,CASSYTHAGELFF,TGTGCCAGCAGCTATACACACGCCGGGGAGCTGTTTTTT
TRBJ1-2,TRBV5-1,few,TRBD1,CASSLGTGLYGYTF,TGCGCCAGCAGCTTGGGGACAGGGCTATATGGCTACACCTTC
TRBJ1-5,TRBV6-1,.,.,CASSVAGGQPQHF,TGTGCCAGCAGTGTCGCTGGGGGCCAGCCCCAGCATTTT
TRBJ2-3,TRBV5-4,.,TRBD2,CASSLASGGGTDTQYF,TGTGCCAGCAGCTTGGCCAGCGGGGGGGGCACAGATACGCAGTATTTT
TRBJ2-7,TRBV2,.,.,CASSDRESYEQYF,TGTGCCAGCAGTGACAGGGAATCCTACGAGCAGTACTTC
TRBJ2-7,TRBV10-3,.,TRBD1,CAIGGGQGSNEQYF,TGTGCCATCGGGGGGGGACAGGGGAGCAACGAGCAGTACTTC
TRBJ2-3,TRBV7-9,.,.,CASSQPDRTDTQYF,TGTGCCAGCAGCCAACCCGACAGAACAGATACGCAGTATTTT
TRBJ2-1,TRBV7-9,.,.,CASSLGPTGTYNEQFF,TGTGCCAGCAGCTTAGGTCCTACGGGGACCTACAATGAGCAGTTCTTC
TRBJ1-6,TRBV7-9,.,TRBD1,CASSRGTGNSPLHF,TGTGCCAGCAGCCGAGGGACAGGGAACTCACCCCTCCACTTT
TRBJ1-4,TRBV2,few,.,CASSGQSGATNEKLFF,TGTGCCAGCAGTGGACAGTCAGGGGCTACTAATGAAAAACTGTTTTTT
TRBJ1-5,TRBV25-1,.,.,CASSEGESQPQHF,TGTGCCAGCAGTGAAGGGGAGAGTCAGCCCCAGCATTTT
TRBJ2-3,TRBV6-1,.,.,CASSERITGTDTQYF,TGTGCCAGCAGTGAACGAATCACGGGCACAGATACGCAGTATTTT
TRBJ1-1,TRBV19,.,.,CASSQAMNTEAFF,TGTGCCAGTTCGCAGGCTATGAACACTGAAGCTTTCTTT
TRBJ1-6,TRBV5-4,.,.,CASSLDRVNSPLHF,TGTGCCAGCAGCTTGGACAGGGTCAATTCACCCCTCCACTTT
TRBJ2-7,TRBV5-1,few,TRBD2,CASSLAWTSGGSEQYF,TGCGCCAGCAGCTTGGCCTGGACTAGCGGGGGGAGCGAGCAGTACTTC
TRBJ2-3,TRBV14,few,.,CASSHGGAGDTQYF,TGTGCCAGCAGCCACGGAGGGGCTGGAGATACGCAGTATTTT
TRBJ1-5,TRBV6-1,.,.,CASSAAPGTNQPQHF,TGTGCCAGCAGCGCTGCCCCCGGGACAAATCAGCCCCAGCATTTT